This T cell receptor beta chain was observed in a study of T cell responses to AZD1222 COVID-19 vaccine. Study-wide results and caveats: White British people made up most donors, females outnumbered males, and clonal diversity was possibly underestimated. Across spike, vaccine-associated CD4 TCRs were found, dominant at 160-218 and 743-854. Seropositive at baseline were only five or six AZD1222 recipients. No day 14 peak samples; only post-peak repertoires were characterized.

Looked up from germline, CDR1 is MGHRA and CDR2 is YSYEKL. This CDR3 spans 18 amino acids. V lost 3 bases to trimming and J lost 7 bases; unmatched junction nucleotides: 18. The data were produced by immunoSEQ multiplex PCR, yet TCRdb's version contains in-frame clones alone and is incomplete. The repertoire includes about 82,000 clones, more than 85% of them detected once, and roughly 5.6% sits in the top ten. In the case of this clone: What it binds is unknown.

The source material was peripheral blood, sampled on day 0 of AZD1222 vaccination. This clonotype was sampled from an adult in good health. This rearrangement joins TRBV4-1 to TRBJ1-2; the match to TRBD1 covers 9 bases. DNA of the CDR3: TGCGCCAGCAGCCACTCTTCAGCTTTAGACAGGGGGATTCGTGGCTACACCTTC. It translates to CASSHSSALDRGIRGYTF.